The T cell receptor beta chain under discussion was sequenced for a study of T cells in Graves' hyperthyroidism and ophthalmopathy. Study-level points and caveats: The model foresaw ophthalmopathy a median roughly 6 months prior to onset.

The CDR3 is 15 amino acids. Germline values: CDR1 MNHEY, CDR2 SMNVEV (reference sequence). V dropped 2 bases and J dropped 4; count of bases not matched to a gene: 4. Of note for this clonotype: Antigen specificity is unknown.

Amplified TCR beta CDR3 regions came from RNA transcripts. During a first-round RT-PCR of the TCR CDR3, the HTBI primer set was used. TCRdb passed the multiplex PCR reads through MiXCR, listing each CDR3 protein once. The table lists roughly 290,000 distinct CDR3 sequences, approximately 15% of them singletons, with around 55% in the top ten. A NOSPECS grade of at least 4, a Clinical Activity Score of at least 3 and duration under 3 months were recorded in ophthalmopathy patients. Uncontrolled infection, other autoimmune disease, pregnancy and lactation each barred patients from inclusion. The chain employs TRBV27 and TRBJ2-3; 9 bases fit TRBD2. Sequencing was performed on blood. The origin of this receptor is a woman aged 55-70 years with Graves' ophthalmopathy. In DNA, the CDR3 is TGTGCCAGCAGTTTAGCGGGGGGGCTTCCAGATACGCAGTATTTT. Translated: CASSLAGGLPDTQYF.